This is a list of T cell receptor beta chains from one sample in a study of vaccination and CD4 T cells after COVID-19. TCRdb ran MiXCR on the PCR reads and lists one entry per CDR3 protein. The data hold 10,000 to 15,000 distinct CDR3 sequences, with approximately 60% observed a single time. Antigen specificity for these receptors is unknown. The sequenced material came from CD4+ T cells from blood, cultured in vitro. These receptors came from a human donor who had recovered from COVID-19. Both conserved end residues are part of each CDR3. The D gene is left open where the match is weak. Where a row states a size, it is once, few, many or the class of an expanded clone; other rows omit it.

j_call | v_call | d_call | clone_size | cdr3_nt | cdr3_aa
TRBJ1-1 | TRBV6-1 | NA | few | TGTGCCAGCAGTGAACTGACATCCGCGAGCACTGAAGCTTTCTTT | CASSELTSASTEAFF
TRBJ2-1 | TRBV7-2 | NA | NA | TGTGCCAGCAGGAATACAGGGTCAGGCGAGCAGTTCTTC | CASRNTGSGEQFF
TRBJ1-5 | TRBV6-1 | TRBD1 | once | TGTGCCAGCAGTAGCCGACAGGGGAGAGGGGGTCAGCCCCAGCATTTT | CASSSRQGRGGQPQHF
TRBJ1-1 | TRBV12-3/TRBV12-4 | NA | NA | TGTGCCAGCAGTTTCCCACAGGGCCTGAAGAACACTGAAGCTTTCTTT | CASSFPQGLKNTEAFF
TRBJ2-4 | TRBV20-1 | NA | NA | TGCAGTGCTAGAGACTCGACAGGTCCGGGGACCATTCAGTACTTC | CSARDSTGPGTIQYF
TRBJ1-4 | TRBV20-1 | TRBD1 | NA | TGCAGTGTTACAAAGGGGGCTGAAAAACTGTTTTTT | CSVTKGAEKLFF
TRBJ1-1 | TRBV20-1 | NA | NA | TGCAGTGCTAGCGGCAGGGACACTGAAGCTTTCTTT | CSASGRDTEAFF
TRBJ2-3 | TRBV7-9 | NA | few | TGTGCCAGCAGCGACCGCGGCACAGATACGCAGTATTTT | CASSDRGTDTQYF
TRBJ1-4 | TRBV15 | NA | NA | TGTGCCACCAGACTAGGTGGGGACACGAAACTGTTTTTT | CATRLGGDTKLFF
TRBJ1-2 | TRBV25-1 | TRBD1 | once | TGTGCCAGCAGTCCCCCCGGGACAGGGAAGGGCTACACCTTC | CASSPPGTGKGYTF
TRBJ1-2 | TRBV6-1 | NA | few | TGTGCCAGCACTCCTGCAAGGGGTGGCTACACCTTC | CASTPARGGYTF
TRBJ2-7 | TRBV7-8 | NA | once | TGTGCCAGCAGCTTAGTTGTGATTCAGGGCTCTGGGGTCTACGAGCAGTACTTC | CASSLVVIQGSGVYEQYF
TRBJ2-5 | TRBV11-3 | TRBD2 | NA | TGTGCCAGCAGCCGAGTAGCGGGAGGGCTAGAGACCCAGTACTTC | CASSRVAGGLETQYF
TRBJ2-7 | TRBV2 | TRBD1 | NA | TGTGCCAGCAGTGTTCGACAGGGGGGAGCTTACGAGCAGTACTTC | CASSVRQGGAYEQYF
TRBJ1-2 | TRBV27 | NA | few | TGTGCCAGCAGTTTACCTGGCCGGTCTACGCTTAACTATGGCTACACCTTC | CASSLPGRSTLNYGYTF
TRBJ2-7 | TRBV15 | NA | NA | TGTGCCACCAGCAGAGGAGCTGGGGTTTACGAGCAGTACTTC | CATSRGAGVYEQYF
TRBJ2-2 | TRBV11-3 | NA | few | TGTGCCAGCAGCTTAGGGCCGAGCACCGGGGAGCTGTTTTTT | CASSLGPSTGELFF
TRBJ1-4 | TRBV7-9 | NA | NA | TGTGCCAGCAGCCCCGGGGGGGGAGGCCAAAAACTGTTTTTT | CASSPGGGGQKLFF
TRBJ2-4 | TRBV12-3/TRBV12-4 | NA | NA | TGTGCCAGCAGTTTACGTCAGGGGAACATTCAGTACTTC | CASSLRQGNIQYF
TRBJ2-7 | TRBV12-3/TRBV12-4 | TRBD2 | once | TGTGCCAGCAGTCTAGCGGGAGAGTCCTACGAGCAGTACTTC | CASSLAGESYEQYF
TRBJ1-1 | TRBV2 | NA | few | TGTGCCAGCAGTGAAGCGCTGGGAGGGATTGGGGCTTTCTTT | CASSEALGGIGAFF
TRBJ1-1 | TRBV23-1 | TRBD1 | NA | TGCGCCAGCAGTCAATCAGGGGGCGAGGACACTGAAGCTTTCTTT | CASSQSGGEDTEAFF
TRBJ1-6 | TRBV4-3 | NA | few | TGCGCCAGCAGCCAAGATATTTCGGGGCAGGGCTCCTATAATTCACCCCTCCACTTT | CASSQDISGQGSYNSPLHF
TRBJ2-5 | TRBV24-1 | TRBD1 | few | TGTGCCACCAGTGACCCCAGGGGGCGAGGAGAGACCCAGTACTTC | CATSDPRGRGETQYF
TRBJ2-7 | TRBV30 | NA | NA | TGTGCCTGGAGTGCGGGCAGGGGCTACGAGCAGTACTTC | CAWSAGRGYEQYF
TRBJ2-4 | TRBV30 | TRBD2 | once | TGTGCCTGGAGTGCCGGGAGGCTAGCCAAAAACATTCAGTACTTC | CAWSAGRLAKNIQYF
TRBJ2-3 | TRBV7-2 | NA | NA | TGTGCCAGCAGCTTACAGGGGGGGCGCGTCACAGATACGCAGTATTTT | CASSLQGGRVTDTQYF
TRBJ2-2 | TRBV18 | NA | NA | TGTGCCAGCTCACCAGGGTCCTCGAACACCGGGGAGCTGTTTTTT | CASSPGSSNTGELFF
TRBJ1-1 | TRBV27 | NA | NA | TGTGCCAGCAGTCGACCCGGGACGGGGAACACTGAAGCTTTCTTT | CASSRPGTGNTEAFF
TRBJ1-5 | TRBV19 | TRBD1 | NA | TGTGGGACAGGGGGCGCGTTAAGTCAGCCCCAGCATTTT | CGTGGALSQPQHF
TRBJ2-1 | TRBV5-6 | NA | once | TGTGCCAGCAGCCTGGACTTTATAAATGAGCAGTTCTTC | CASSLDFINEQFF
TRBJ2-7 | TRBV20-1 | NA | NA | TGCAGTGCGGCGGGACAGACCTACGAGCAGTACTTC | CSAAGQTYEQYF
TRBJ1-3 | TRBV14 | NA | NA | TGTGCCAGCAGCCAAGATCAGGGAGCCTCTGGAAACACCATATATTTT | CASSQDQGASGNTIYF
TRBJ1-1 | TRBV7-2 | NA | NA | TGTGCCAGCAGCTTAGGGATGGCCCCTTTTGAAGCTTTCTTT | CASSLGMAPFEAFF
TRBJ2-7 | TRBV5-4 | NA | NA | TGTGCCAGCACCCGGCTGGGTCAGAGGGGCTCCGAGCAGTACTTC | CASTRLGQRGSEQYF
TRBJ2-5 | TRBV7-2 | TRBD2 | NA | TGTGCCAGCAGCTTAGGGGCGGCTAGCGGCCAAGAGACCCAGTACTTC | CASSLGAASGQETQYF
TRBJ2-2 | TRBV7-9 | TRBD1 | NA | TGTGCCAGCAGCGCCACAAGACAGGGGCTGGTAACCGGGGAGCTGTTTTTT | CASSATRQGLVTGELFF
TRBJ2-5 | TRBV11-3 | TRBD2 | NA | TGTGCCAGCAGCTCGACTAGCGGGGGGGCCTCAGAGACCCAGTACTTC | CASSSTSGGASETQYF
TRBJ2-1 | TRBV27 | TRBD2 | NA | TGTGCCAGCAGTCCCCTAGGGACTAGCGGGGGGGCCTCCTACAATGAGCAGTTCTTC | CASSPLGTSGGASYNEQFF
TRBJ1-1 | TRBV6-4 | NA | NA | TGTGCCAGCAGTGAAGGAACTGAAGCTTTCTTT | CASSEGTEAFF
TRBJ1-3 | TRBV7-9 | NA | NA | TGTGCCAGCAGCTTAATAGGAGGAAACACCATATATTTT | CASSLIGGNTIYF
TRBJ2-3 | TRBV27 | TRBD2 | once | TGTGCCAGCAGTTACTTAGCGGGGGGCACAGATACGCAGTATTTT | CASSYLAGGTDTQYF
TRBJ2-7 | TRBV7-2 | NA | NA | TGTGCCAGCAGCTTTTCCCGGGGCTACGAGCAGTACTTC | CASSFSRGYEQYF
TRBJ1-1 | TRBV20-1 | NA | NA | TGCAGTGCTAGAGAGGGGGGGAGGAGGAACACTGAAGCTTTCTTT | CSAREGGRRNTEAFF
TRBJ1-1 | TRBV19 | NA | few | TGTGCCAGTAGTCCCCAGGAGAAGCCATGGGCCCACACTGAAGCTTTCTTT | CASSPQEKPWAHTEAFF
TRBJ1-6 | TRBV7-8 | NA | NA | TGTGCCAGCAGCCACGGACGTGACAATTCACCCCTCCACTTT | CASSHGRDNSPLHF
TRBJ1-1 | TRBV6-2/TRBV6-3 | NA | NA | TGTGCCAGCAGCGCGGGGAGGAACACTGAAGCTTTCTTT | CASSAGRNTEAFF
TRBJ1-1 | TRBV7-2 | NA | few | TGTGCCAGCAGCCCGGCCGCCCGACAACCTGAAGCTTTCTTT | CASSPAARQPEAFF
TRBJ2-7 | TRBV6-1 | NA | NA | TGTGCCAGCACCCCTGGGGACACTACGTGGCAGTACTTC | CASTPGDTTWQYF
TRBJ2-7 | TRBV6-1 | TRBD1 | NA | TGTGCCAGCAGTGAAAAACCTGCATTAGGGGACAGGGGCTCGGGCGAGCAGTACTTC | CASSEKPALGDRGSGEQYF
TRBJ2-1 | TRBV20-1 | NA | NA | TGCAGTGCTAGAGATACTTTTAGTGACGAGTGGCCCTACAATGAGCAGTTCTTC | CSARDTFSDEWPYNEQFF
TRBJ1-6 | TRBV3-1 | TRBD1 | NA | TGTGCCAGCAGCCGCATCGCCGGGACAGTCCTCCACTTT | CASSRIAGTVLHF
TRBJ1-5 | TRBV28 | NA | NA | TGTGCCAGCAGTTCGCCTAGGGGCCCCAATCAGCCCCAGCATTTT | CASSSPRGPNQPQHF
TRBJ1-1 | TRBV20-1 | NA | few | TGCAGTGCTCGAATCGTCCGCCAAGCTTTCTTT | CSARIVRQAFF
TRBJ2-4 | TRBV4-1 | NA | NA | TGCGCCAGCAGGTACGCCCCCGACGGGTTCCCGCTAGCCAAAAACATTCAGTACTTC | CASRYAPDGFPLAKNIQYF